The sequence of this TCR beta chain was determined in a study of blood T cell repertoires in COVID-19. Authors' processing steps: For nucleated cells, counts were estimated from reference gene primer amplification. Data came from immunoSEQ multiplex PCR; TCRdb stores just in-frame clones and leaves some out. For V, J and clone size, that table is used; D and trimming come from the DNA. This table has around 320,000 clones, about nine tenths appearing once. The TCR was taken from a man younger than 30 with active or convalescent COVID-19. Input material: peripheral blood.

CDR3: CSVDRGIYGYTF. Here the CDR3 DNA reads TGCAGCGTTGATCGGGGAATCTATGGCTACACCTTC. The chain couples TRBV29-1 to TRBJ1-2; D uncertain. Germline V lookup: CDR1 SQVTM, CDR2 ANQGSEA. Trimming pared 3 bases from V and 4 bases from J, leaving 9 bases between. The CDR3 runs 12 residues.